The clone carrying this T cell receptor beta chain was seen repeatedly, ten times or more. This sample is drawn from a study of blood T cells in healthy people across ages. V was shortened by 6 bases and J by 7 bases, with 12 bases between the two germline ends. This CDR3 region has 12 residues. Germline CDR1 ENHRY, CDR2 SYGVKD. The total RNA that was extracted per sample amounted to at least 5 micrograms. A second PCR of roughly 7 to 11 cycles used a sample-barcoded 5' primer and a J-beta primer mix. Using its own MiXCR run on the 5' RACE reads, TCRdb lists one record per CDR3 protein. The table shows 380,000 or so distinct CDR3 sequences, with 45% to 60% occurring only once.

Sequencing was done on a sample of blood. The rearrangement links TRBV10-3 to TRBJ1-2; tentatively, D is TRBD1 (5 bases). This receptor was taken from a man aged 55 to 70 in good health. The CDR3 DNA reads as TGTGCCATCAGGGGGACGTCCCCTGGCTACACCTTC. Translation: CAIRGTSPGYTF.